The rows below give T cell receptor beta chains drawn from one sample of a study of human T cells and chemical hapten exposure. TCRdb reanalysed the 5' RACE reads using MiXCR and keeps one entry per CDR3 protein. The table includes about 140,000 distinct CDR3 sequences, about 4.3% detected once. These receptors were collected from a female donor in good health. The CDR3 runs from the conserved cysteine through the conserved F or W. Fields, in order: V gene, clone size, J gene, D gene, CDR3 DNA, CDR3 protein. D genes are given only for firm matches. The size entry is marked missing in some rows and otherwise reads once, few, many or a size class.

V: TRBV7-3; size: many; J: TRBJ2-7; D: TRBD2; DNA: TGTGCCAGCAGCGTAGCGGGGGACCGCTCCTACGAGCAGTACTTC; CDR3: CASSVAGDRSYEQYF
V: TRBV7-9; size: many; J: TRBJ2-4; D: -; DNA: TGTGCCAGCAGCGATCGTCCGATCGCCCCCGGGTTCCTATCATTAGCCAAAAACATTCAGTACTTC; CDR3: CASSDRPIAPGFLSLAKNIQYF
V: TRBV7-2; size: -; J: TRBJ2-7; D: TRBD2; DNA: TGTGCCAGCAGCCTACTTTGGACTAGCGGGGGGTACGAGCAGTACTTC; CDR3: CASSLLWTSGGYEQYF
V: TRBV3-1; size: many; J: TRBJ2-3; D: -; DNA: TGTGCCAGCAGCCAACCGACTAGAAGGGGGGATACGCAGTATTTT; CDR3: CASSQPTRRGDTQYF
V: TRBV27; size: many; J: TRBJ2-7; D: -; DNA: TGTGCCAGCAGTTTATTGGGGAAACGGGGCTACGAGCAGTACTTC; CDR3: CASSLLGKRGYEQYF
V: TRBV20-1; size: many; J: TRBJ2-3; D: -; DNA: TGCAGTGGATGCGGGTCCACAGATACGCAGTATTTT; CDR3: CSGCGSTDTQYF
V: TRBV11-2; size: -; J: TRBJ1-5; D: -; DNA: TGTGCCAGCAGCTCAGGACAGCCGAGCAATCAGCCCCAGCATTTT; CDR3: CASSSGQPSNQPQHF
V: TRBV5-1; size: few; J: TRBJ1-2; D: -; DNA: TGCGCCAGCAGCCAGGACCCGGGGCGCAGGGGCTACACCTTC; CDR3: CASSQDPGRRGYTF
V: TRBV5-1; size: many; J: TRBJ1-1; D: -; DNA: TGCGCCAGCAGCTTGGGACATTCGAACACTGAAGCTTTCTTT; CDR3: CASSLGHSNTEAFF
V: TRBV7-2; size: many; J: TRBJ2-2; D: TRBD2; DNA: TGTGCCAGCAGCTTAGATGGCGGGGGGACCACCGGGGAGCTGTTTTTT; CDR3: CASSLDGGGTTGELFF
V: TRBV6-1; size: many; J: TRBJ1-5; D: TRBD1; DNA: TGTGCCAGCTCAGGACAGGGGGATTATAGCAATCAGCCCCAGCATTTT; CDR3: CASSGQGDYSNQPQHF
V: TRBV4-1; size: many; J: TRBJ2-3; D: -; DNA: TGCGCCAGCAGCCTAGAGGCCTTTAGATCCGATACGCAGTATTTT; CDR3: CASSLEAFRSDTQYF
V: TRBV15; size: few; J: TRBJ2-7; D: TRBD1; DNA: TGTGCCACCAGCCCGGGACAGCCCGACGAGCAGTACTTC; CDR3: CATSPGQPDEQYF
V: TRBV29-1; size: few; J: TRBJ2-5; D: -; DNA: TGCAGCGTTCCGAGTCTTGGGGCTGAGACCCAGTACTTC; CDR3: CSVPSLGAETQYF
V: TRBV7-2; size: many; J: TRBJ2-7; D: TRBD1; DNA: TGTGCCAGCAGCTCCAAGGACAGGGGCAGGTACGAGCAGTACTTC; CDR3: CASSSKDRGRYEQYF
V: TRBV11-2; size: many; J: TRBJ2-3; D: -; DNA: TGTGCCAGCAGCATCAGTAACAGGGTAGATACGCAGTATTTT; CDR3: CASSISNRVDTQYF
V: TRBV20-1; size: many; J: TRBJ2-7; D: -; DNA: TGCAGTGCTGCCCCAAACTCTATCCCCGAGCAGTACTTC; CDR3: CSAAPNSIPEQYF
V: TRBV29-1; size: many; J: TRBJ2-3; D: TRBD2; DNA: TGCAGCGTAGGGACTAGCGGGGCAGATACGCAGTATTTT; CDR3: CSVGTSGADTQYF
V: TRBV12-3/TRBV12-4; size: many; J: TRBJ2-7; D: -; DNA: TGTGCCAGCAGTTTAGCGCACGGGGGCATCTACGAGCAGTACTTC; CDR3: CASSLAHGGIYEQYF
V: TRBV7-9; size: many; J: TRBJ2-7; D: -; DNA: TGTGCCAGCAGCTTAGCAGGCAGGGTTCCTAACTCCTACGAGCAGTACTTC; CDR3: CASSLAGRVPNSYEQYF
V: TRBV20-1; size: many; J: TRBJ2-6; D: -; DNA: TGCAGTGCTGAGCCGGGGAGTGGGGCCAACGTCCTGACTTTC; CDR3: CSAEPGSGANVLTF
V: TRBV25-1; size: many; J: TRBJ1-6; D: -; DNA: TGTGCCAGCAGTCCCCGGGACAAACTTCGTTCACCCCTCCACTTT; CDR3: CASSPRDKLRSPLHF
V: TRBV9; size: -; J: TRBJ2-1; D: TRBD1; DNA: TGTGCCAGCAGCACAAGACAGGGAAATGAGCAGTTCTTC; CDR3: CASSTRQGNEQFF
V: TRBV6-2/TRBV6-3; size: many; J: TRBJ2-2; D: TRBD1; DNA: TGTGCCAGCAGTTACTCGATGGTCCGGCAGGGGGACACCGGGGAGCTGTTTTTT; CDR3: CASSYSMVRQGDTGELFF
V: TRBV6-2/TRBV6-3; size: many; J: TRBJ1-1; D: TRBD1; DNA: TGTGCCAGCAGGGATGGACAGGGTGGAACTGAAGCTTTCTTT; CDR3: CASRDGQGGTEAFF
V: TRBV5-6; size: many; J: TRBJ1-1; D: -; DNA: TGTGCCAGCAGCTTGTGGGGGGGTGAAGCTTTCTTT; CDR3: CASSLWGGEAFF
V: TRBV9; size: many; J: TRBJ2-7; D: TRBD2; DNA: TGTGCCAGCAGCGTAGCGGGCGGCGGGGGGAACGAGCAGTACTTC; CDR3: CASSVAGGGGNEQYF
V: TRBV9; size: many; J: TRBJ2-3; D: TRBD2; DNA: TGTGCCAGCAGCGGCCCGACTAGCGGGGCAACAGATACGCAGTATTTT; CDR3: CASSGPTSGATDTQYF
V: TRBV5-4; size: many; J: TRBJ1-1; D: -; DNA: TGTGCCAGCAGCCAAACAGGGCTGTCCACTGAAGCTTTCTTT; CDR3: CASSQTGLSTEAFF
V: TRBV20-1; size: many; J: TRBJ1-2; D: -; DNA: TGCAGTGCTAGAGTTGGGGGGACTGGCTACACCTTC; CDR3: CSARVGGTGYTF
V: TRBV7-9; size: many; J: TRBJ1-1; D: -; DNA: TGTGCCAGCAGCCCAGCAGGGGAGATTAAACACACTGAAGCTTTCTTT; CDR3: CASSPAGEIKHTEAFF
V: TRBV14; size: few; J: TRBJ1-1; D: -; DNA: TGTGCCAGCAGCCAAGAGCTTTGGAGATGGAACACTGAAGCTTTCTTT; CDR3: CASSQELWRWNTEAFF
V: TRBV12-3/TRBV12-4; size: many; J: TRBJ2-1; D: TRBD2; DNA: TGTGCCAGCAGACGACTAGCGGGGGGTGTGAGCTCCTACAATGAGCAGTTCTTC; CDR3: CASRRLAGGVSSYNEQFF
V: TRBV28; size: many; J: TRBJ2-7; D: -; DNA: TGTGCCAGCAGTTTTTTTATAAGCCTCAGGAGCTCCTACGAGCAGTACTTC; CDR3: CASSFFISLRSSYEQYF
V: TRBV7-6; size: many; J: TRBJ2-2; D: -; DNA: TGTGCCAGCAGCTTAGCGTACCGCTCATCCGGGGAGCTGTTTTTT; CDR3: CASSLAYRSSGELFF
V: TRBV5-4; size: few; J: TRBJ1-6; D: -; DNA: TGTGCCAGCAGCTTGGAGGACTCAAATTCACCCCTCCACTTT; CDR3: CASSLEDSNSPLHF
V: TRBV6-2/TRBV6-3; size: many; J: TRBJ2-3; D: -; DNA: TGTGCCAGCAGCCAATCAGATACGCAGTATTTT; CDR3: CASSQSDTQYF
V: TRBV5-1; size: many; J: TRBJ1-1; D: -; DNA: TGCGCCAGCAGCTTTATAGATTTGAACACTGAAGCTTTCTTT; CDR3: CASSFIDLNTEAFF
V: TRBV7-9; size: many; J: TRBJ1-4; D: -; DNA: TGTGCCAGCAGCTTAGTGCGGTACAGGGAAGCTAATGAAAAACTGTTTTTT; CDR3: CASSLVRYREANEKLFF
V: TRBV5-1; size: -; J: TRBJ2-7; D: TRBD1; DNA: TGCGCCAGCAGCTTGGGGGACAGGATTCAGGACGAGCAGTACTTC; CDR3: CASSLGDRIQDEQYF
V: TRBV28; size: many; J: TRBJ2-7; D: -; DNA: TGTGCCAGCCAGGGGCGCTACGAGCAGTACTTC; CDR3: CASQGRYEQYF
V: TRBV6-6; size: -; J: TRBJ2-3; D: TRBD2; DNA: TGTGCCAGCAGTTACGGGACTAGCGGGAATTCCCTTTGTAGAGATACGCAGTATTTT; CDR3: CASSYGTSGNSLCRDTQYF
V: TRBV7-2; size: many; J: TRBJ1-4; D: -; DNA: TGTGCCAGCAGCTCTACAACTAATGAAAAACTGTTTTTT; CDR3: CASSSTTNEKLFF
V: TRBV6-1; size: many; J: TRBJ1-1; D: -; DNA: TGTGCCAGCAGTGAAACTGGGGGTTCGTTAGAAGCTTTCTTT; CDR3: CASSETGGSLEAFF
V: TRBV7-9; size: many; J: TRBJ2-1; D: TRBD2; DNA: TGTGCCAGCAGTCCAGCGGGGGATGAGCAGTTCTTC; CDR3: CASSPAGDEQFF
V: TRBV14; size: many; J: TRBJ2-3; D: TRBD2; DNA: TGTGCCAGCAGCACCCAGCGGGGGGCCCGCACAGATACGCAGTATTTT; CDR3: CASSTQRGARTDTQYF
V: TRBV6-1; size: many; J: TRBJ2-4; D: TRBD1; DNA: TGTGCCAGCAGTGAACTCCTAAGACAGGGCAGTTGGAACATTCAGTACTTC; CDR3: CASSELLRQGSWNIQYF
V: TRBV4-1; size: many; J: TRBJ2-5; D: TRBD2; DNA: TGCGCCAGCAGCCATAAAGCGGGGGGGACCCAAGAGACCCAGTACTTC; CDR3: CASSHKAGGTQETQYF
V: TRBV25-1; size: many; J: TRBJ1-2; D: -; DNA: TGTGCCAGCAGTGCGGTCTATGGCTACACCTTC; CDR3: CASSAVYGYTF
V: TRBV9; size: many; J: TRBJ2-1; D: -; DNA: TGTGCCAGCAGCGCGCCCGATTCCCGAAGGGGGTACAATGAGCAGTTCTTC; CDR3: CASSAPDSRRGYNEQFF
V: TRBV27; size: many; J: TRBJ1-5; D: -; DNA: TGTGCCAGCAGTTTGTGGGGAAGGGGGGGTAATAGCAATCAGCCCCAGCATTTT; CDR3: CASSLWGRGGNSNQPQHF
V: TRBV6-6; size: many; J: TRBJ1-5; D: -; DNA: TGTGCCAGCAGTAGAAGGGGAGATCAGCCCCAGCATTTT; CDR3: CASSRRGDQPQHF
V: TRBV20-1; size: few; J: TRBJ2-2; D: -; DNA: TGCAGTGCTAGAGAACCCGGGGGGCTTAACACCGGGGAGCTGTTTTTT; CDR3: CSAREPGGLNTGELFF
V: TRBV13; size: many; J: TRBJ2-3; D: TRBD2; DNA: TGTGCCAGCAGCTTAGCGACTAGCGGGAGCACAGATACGCAGTATTTT; CDR3: CASSLATSGSTDTQYF
V: TRBV29-1; size: many; J: TRBJ2-3; D: TRBD1; DNA: TGCAGCGTTGAAGTGGACAGGGATACGCAGTATTTT; CDR3: CSVEVDRDTQYF
V: TRBV3-1; size: many; J: TRBJ1-6; D: -; DNA: TGTGCCAGCAGCCTCCGGACAGCCTATAATTCACCCCTCCACTTT; CDR3: CASSLRTAYNSPLHF
V: TRBV9; size: many; J: TRBJ2-1; D: TRBD2; DNA: TGTGCCAGCAGCGTCATCCTCAGCGGGGAATACAATGAGCAGTTCTTC; CDR3: CASSVILSGEYNEQFF